This T cell receptor (beta chain) was recovered during a study of cytomegalovirus exposure and HLA in healthy donors. PCR amplification relied on 60 Vbeta primers (plus 13 Jbeta primers). Assay used: immunoSEQ multiplex PCR; TCRdb lists only in-frame clones, some missing. This table has 160,000 or so clones, about four fifths appearing once. A note on this clone: Its antigen is unidentified.

V lost 2 bases, J lost 6 bases, and 5 bases stayed unmatched. Germline CDR1 SGHTA, CDR2 FQGNSA. The CDR3 loop spans 15 amino acids. Study results and limitations: Among TCR beta chains, those listed as cytomegalovirus-associated numbered fewer than 200. In a later analysis, CMV-associated beta chains were mostly HLA-associated, it appeared. Association of a missense DCLRE1C variant with TCR beta V- and J-gene trimming was reported in a later analysis.

The chain uses TRBV7-2 and TRBJ2-7; 12 nucleotides agree with TRBD1. This receptor was obtained from a man aged 25 to 40 in good health and CMV-seronegative. What was sequenced was PBMCs. The CDR3 DNA reads as TGTGCCAGCAGCTTAAGGCGGGACAGGGGGCTCGAGCAGTACTTC. It specifies CASSLRRDRGLEQYF.